This T cell receptor beta chain was recorded in a study of beta chain features in type 1 diabetes. The germline CDR1 and CDR2 sequences are MNHEY and SVGAGI. The CDR3 is 15 residues long. V dropped 6 bases and J dropped 1 base, with 10 bases sitting between them. As every portion of the isolated RNA was reverse transcribed, the sequencing read expressed TCRB transcripts. TCRdb keeps only in-frame clones here, not all; method: immunoSEQ multiplex PCR. The sample lists about 240,000 clones, 27% seen once, with about 3.9% in the top ten. Sequencing used central memory CD4+ T cells from blood. The chain recombines TRBV6-5 with TRBJ2-6, with D unresolved. This receptor was taken from a man aged 25 to 40 in good health. The chain's CDR3 is CASRQGLSGANVLTF. CDR3 nucleotide sequence: TGTGCCAGCAGACAAGGGCTGTCTGGGGCCAACGTCCTGACTTTC.